This TCR beta chain appears in the sequencing data of a study of cytomegalovirus exposure and HLA in healthy donors. Study context: Genotyping showed around 81% of 398 donors falling in the Caucasian-associated ancestry cluster. Whole-study results and caveats: The majority of CMV-associated TCR beta chains were reported as apparently HLA-restricted in a later analysis.

60 Vbeta and 13 Jbeta primers were used in PCR. Data came from immunoSEQ multiplex PCR; TCRdb stores just in-frame clones and leaves some out. The profile covers 250,000 to 350,000 clones, with 80% to 90% appearing a single time and less than 4% taken by the ten largest. Germline CDR1 reads LGHNA; CDR2 reads YSLEER. The CDR3 spans 13 residues. V was clipped by 2 bases and J by 3 bases, with 6 bases between them. As to this clone: Antigen: not known.

V gene TRBV4-3 combines with J gene TRBJ2-3; D remains ambiguous. The sample comprised PBMCs. This TCR was sampled from a man aged 35 to 55 in good health and CMV-seropositive. The CDR3: CASSQSRTDTQYF. CDR3 DNA sequence: TGCGCCAGCAGCCAATCCAGGACAGATACGCAGTATTTT.